Listed below are T cell receptor beta chains from one sample, sequenced in a study of T cell clusters in autoimmune cytopenias. TCRdb re-analyzed the multiplex PCR reads; it lists each CDR3 protein once, without DNA. The table for this sample gives about 7,000 distinct CDR3 sequences. These data were also reused for a study on T cell repertoires in aging, cancer and after chemotherapy.

Sequencing was performed on peripheral blood. Every receptor here comes from a human donor in good health. CDR3s include the opening cysteine and the closing phenylalanine or tryptophan. Clone size appears in some rows only: once, few, many, or a class for an expanded clone.

clone_size j_call v_call cdr3_aa
medium-sized TRBJ1-2 TRBV19 CASRIQSFKDYGYTF
. TRBJ2-5 TRBV4-3 CASSQGGVRGETQYF
medium-sized TRBJ2-2 TRBV19 CASSLRTGELFF
. TRBJ2-2 TRBV6-5 CATPGLVGTGELFF
medium-sized TRBJ1-5 TRBV15 CATSMGPIGDQPQHF
medium-sized TRBJ2-5 TRBV15 CATSPRLAGLETQYF
. TRBJ1-5 TRBV12-3/TRBV12-4 CASTSQGAVQPQHF
. TRBJ1-2 TRBV6-6 CASTSLGTGRNYGYTF
medium-sized TRBJ1-2 TRBV5-5 CASSLDVGSGYGYTF
. TRBJ1-1 TRBV5-4 CASGSTGGTEAFF
medium-sized TRBJ2-7 TRBV6-1 CASSEGWGGRGDEQYF
medium-sized TRBJ1-1 TRBV6-5 CASSLQGQGDTEAFF
. TRBJ1-2 TRBV18 CASRTENYGYTF
. TRBJ2-2 TRBV24-1 CATSAPTESGELFF
. TRBJ2-1 TRBV27 CASSLWGAAEQFF
. TRBJ2-7 TRBV6-5 CASSYSTQGTYEQYF
medium-sized TRBJ2-7 TRBV27 CASSLGGNPTYEQYF
. TRBJ2-2 TRBV13 CASSFRGGANTGELFF
medium-sized TRBJ1-2 TRBV15 CATSSPPLQGRNGYTF
. TRBJ2-7 TRBV4-3 CASSQGPDRGYEQYF
. TRBJ2-7 TRBV29-1 CSVAPGLAESYEQYF
medium-sized TRBJ1-2 TRBV12-3/TRBV12-4 CASSFGIGGYTF
. TRBJ1-4 TRBV7-2 CASSLGDRGGEKLFF
. TRBJ1-5 TRBV19 CASSRGPRTSQPQHF
medium-sized TRBJ2-7 TRBV29-1 CSGGETYEQYF
. TRBJ2-7 TRBV6-5 CASSLKTYEQYF
medium-sized TRBJ2-7 TRBV5-6 CASSLTGTGSYEQYF
. TRBJ1-5 TRBV6-5 CASSEGTGGLYSNQPQHF
medium-sized TRBJ1-2 TRBV29-1 CSVENNRANGYTF
medium-sized TRBJ1-2 TRBV12-3/TRBV12-4 CASTGGGAGYTF
. TRBJ2-3 TRBV29-1 CSVPKASGGNTQYF
medium-sized TRBJ2-6 TRBV6-2/TRBV6-3 CASSLSGGANVLTF
medium-sized TRBJ2-1 TRBV12-3/TRBV12-4 CASSRLAGNYNEQFF
medium-sized TRBJ1-2 TRBV27 CASSRGSYGYTF
. TRBJ2-5 TRBV6-2/TRBV6-3 CASSPLRGGYETQYF
. TRBJ2-7 TRBV30 CAWQGQGAREQYF
. TRBJ1-1 TRBV4-3 CASSVSDGLNTEAFF
medium-sized TRBJ1-2 TRBV29-1 CSARGTGGGDGYTF
medium-sized TRBJ1-5 TRBV6-5 CATSTGRTTEHF
medium-sized TRBJ2-7 TRBV6-2/TRBV6-3 CASSGAGEQYF
. TRBJ2-2 TRBV6-4 CASSRGQEGSGELFF
. TRBJ1-1 TRBV12-3/TRBV12-4 CASSDWGQGAPEAFF
medium-sized TRBJ2-1 TRBV27 CASSLGGFNEQFF
. TRBJ1-5 TRBV20-1 CSARIRGGRGQQPQHF
. TRBJ2-7 TRBV29-1 CSVVGGSYEQYF
. TRBJ1-2 TRBV5-6 CASSYSGGVGYTF
. TRBJ1-4 TRBV19 CASSSATNEKLFF
. TRBJ2-3 TRBV10-3 CAIRGGADTQYF
. TRBJ2-3 TRBV4-2 CASSQEDSGGSDTQYF
. TRBJ1-1 TRBV6-2/TRBV6-3 CASSAGQGARGTEAFF
. TRBJ2-6 TRBV6-2/TRBV6-3 CASRPFPGLPRSSGANVLTF